This T cell receptor beta chain was retrieved from a study of identical twins. The germline V gene has CDR1 SGHTA and CDR2 FQGNSA. V shed 5 bases, J shed 8 bases, and the junction held 5 bases outside the gene matches. The CDR3 runs 15 residues. A universal primer binding site was introduced by template switching. The final cDNA contained unique molecular identifiers. One entry per CDR3 protein, called by TCRdb with MiXCR from the 5' RACE reads. The top ten clones hold under 2% of a sample with approximately 700,000 distinct CDR3 sequences, around 6% of them seen once. This clonotype was observed a handful of times. Its cognate antigen is unknown. Whole-study findings and limits: With abundant cord blood beta clonotypes, insertions were fewer; memory repertoires showed no such pattern. Excess sharing by twins proved weaker in beta out-of-frame sequences.

Only healthy Caucasians were included as donors. The chain joins TRBV7-2 to TRBJ2-1; 14 bases agree with TRBD2. Input material: naive T cells sorted from blood. This sequence was found in a man aged 18-30 years in good health. In DNA form, the CDR3 reads TGTGCCAGCAGCCCGAGGGGACTAGCGGGGGATGAGCAGTTCTTC. This translates into CASSPRGLAGDEQFF.